This T cell receptor (beta chain) appears in the sequencing data of a study of T cell repertoires in cytomegalovirus infection (dated by TCRdb to about 2019). About the study as a whole: Donor HLA type was relevant to the analysis, as public TCR beta signatures indicated carriage of CMV infection together with the matching HLA type.

The CDR3 starts with the cysteine, ends with the phenylalanine, and has 15 residues. CDR3 DNA is the only sequence kept; it has 45 bases, read in frame from the first base. The germline V gene provides CDR1 SGHAT and CDR2 FQNNGV. Here V drops 2 bases and J drops 2 bases, and the junction holds 3 bases not matched to any gene. The data were produced on an Illumina HiSeq 1500. TCRdb trimmed the raw reads at Q25, called clones with MiXCR and kept productive beta chains. Rows with one shared CDR3 protein collapse into an entry with the most common genes and DNA. Across this sample there are 290,000 or so distinct CDR3 sequences, with roughly a quarter seen only once. About 14% of the sample is held by the ten biggest clonotypes. Overall study results and their limits: Carriers of CMV infection plus the relevant HLA type were discriminated by the cumulative frequency of public TCR beta family members in the study cohort and in an independent roughly 350-donor cohort. In the ex vivo response, HLA-C-restricted CMV-specific TCR beta clonotypes were dominant, and in two of eight donors the single most frequent clonotype came from this HLA-C-restricted group.

Comments on this clonotype: The antigen it recognizes is unknown. No base qualities exist here, and no much larger clone lies one base off it.

This clonotype was obtained from a human donor in good health (CMV status not recorded). Some clones in this sample may be carry-over from other donors' samples. The rearrangement joined TRBV11-2 to TRBJ1-5; 7 middle bases align to TRBD1. Input material: PBMCs. Read as DNA, the sequence is TGTGCCAGCAGCTTATCTGGGACAGGCAATCAGCCCCAGCATTTT. Translated, this gives CASSLSGTGNQPQHF.